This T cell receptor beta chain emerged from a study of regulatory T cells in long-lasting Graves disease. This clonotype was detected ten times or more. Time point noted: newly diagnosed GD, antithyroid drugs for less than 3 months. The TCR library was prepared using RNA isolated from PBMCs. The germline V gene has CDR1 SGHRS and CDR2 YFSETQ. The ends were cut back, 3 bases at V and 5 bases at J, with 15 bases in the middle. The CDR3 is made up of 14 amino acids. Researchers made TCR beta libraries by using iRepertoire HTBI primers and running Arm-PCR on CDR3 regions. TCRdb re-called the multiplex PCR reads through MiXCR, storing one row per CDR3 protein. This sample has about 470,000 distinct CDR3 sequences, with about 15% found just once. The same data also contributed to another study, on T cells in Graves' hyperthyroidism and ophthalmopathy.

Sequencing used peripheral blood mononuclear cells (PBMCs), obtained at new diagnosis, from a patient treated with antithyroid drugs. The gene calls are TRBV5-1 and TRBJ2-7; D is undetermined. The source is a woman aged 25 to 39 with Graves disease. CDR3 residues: CASSSPNVDDEQYF. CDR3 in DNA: TGCGCCAGCAGCTCCCCGAACGTAGACGACGAGCAGTACTTC.